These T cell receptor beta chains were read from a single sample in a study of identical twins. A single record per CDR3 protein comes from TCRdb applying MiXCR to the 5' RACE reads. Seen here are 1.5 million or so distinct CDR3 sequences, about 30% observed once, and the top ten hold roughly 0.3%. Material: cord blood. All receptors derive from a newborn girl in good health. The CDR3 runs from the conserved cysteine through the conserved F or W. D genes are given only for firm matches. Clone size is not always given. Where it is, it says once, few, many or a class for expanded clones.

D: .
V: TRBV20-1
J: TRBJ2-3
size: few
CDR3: CSASPEAAADTQYF
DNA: TGCAGTGCTTCACCTGAGGCCGCCGCAGATACGCAGTATTTT

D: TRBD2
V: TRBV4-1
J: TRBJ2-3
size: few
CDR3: CASSQSSGRARGTDTQYF
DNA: TGCGCCAGCAGCCAGTCTAGCGGGAGGGCCAGAGGCACAGATACGCAGTATTTT

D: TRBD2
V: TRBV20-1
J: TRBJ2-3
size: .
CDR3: CSASRAGVPDTQYF
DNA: TGCAGTGCTAGCAGAGCGGGAGTCCCAGATACGCAGTATTTT

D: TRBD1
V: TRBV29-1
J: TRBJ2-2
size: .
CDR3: CSVGTGTGYTGELFF
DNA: TGCAGCGTCGGAACCGGGACAGGGTATACCGGGGAGCTGTTTTTT

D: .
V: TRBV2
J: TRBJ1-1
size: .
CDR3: CASTGGGPNTEAFF
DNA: TGTGCCAGCACGGGCGGGGGGCCTAACACTGAAGCTTTCTTT

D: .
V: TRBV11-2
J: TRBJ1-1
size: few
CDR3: CASSFSTTREAFF
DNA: TGTGCCAGCAGCTTTTCTACCACCAGAGAAGCTTTCTTT

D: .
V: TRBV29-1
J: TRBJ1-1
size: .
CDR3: CSVEPPPLAFF
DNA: TGCAGCGTTGAACCGCCCCCGCTAGCTTTCTTT

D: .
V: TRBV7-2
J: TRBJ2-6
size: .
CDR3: CASSMQGIWGANVLTF
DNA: TGTGCCAGCAGCATGCAGGGGATATGGGGGGCCAACGTCCTGACTTTC

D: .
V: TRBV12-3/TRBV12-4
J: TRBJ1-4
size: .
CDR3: CASSTGRAPEEELFF
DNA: TGTGCCAGCTCCACCGGCCGAGCCCCGGAGGAAGAACTGTTTTTT

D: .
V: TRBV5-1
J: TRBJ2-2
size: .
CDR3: CASSLFDTGELFF
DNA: TGCGCCAGCAGCTTGTTCGACACCGGGGAGCTGTTTTTT

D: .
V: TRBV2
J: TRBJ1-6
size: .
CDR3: CASSDSGHRSSPLHF
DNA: TGTGCCAGCAGTGATTCAGGACATAGATCCTCACCCCTCCACTTT

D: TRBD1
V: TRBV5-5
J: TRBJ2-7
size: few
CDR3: CASSVLRTGAYEQYF
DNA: TGTGCCAGCAGCGTTCTGAGGACAGGGGCCTACGAGCAGTACTTC

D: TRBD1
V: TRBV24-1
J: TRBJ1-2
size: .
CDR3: CATSDRQGDYGYTF
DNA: TGTGCCACCAGTGACCGACAGGGAGACTATGGCTACACCTTC

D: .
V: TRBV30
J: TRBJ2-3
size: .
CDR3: CAWSRDTQYF
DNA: TGTGCCTGGAGCCGAGATACGCAGTATTTT

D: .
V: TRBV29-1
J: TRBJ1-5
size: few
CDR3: CSVGCSSNQPQHF
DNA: TGCAGCGTCGGTTGCAGTAGCAATCAGCCCCAGCATTTT

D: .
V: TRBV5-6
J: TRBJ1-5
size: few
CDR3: CASTSFKGTRSNQPQHF
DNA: TGTGCCAGCACAAGCTTCAAAGGAACGAGGAGCAATCAGCCCCAGCATTTT

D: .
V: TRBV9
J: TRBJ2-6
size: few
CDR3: CASSVGGANVLTF
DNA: TGTGCCAGCAGCGTAGGTGGGGCCAACGTCCTGACTTTC

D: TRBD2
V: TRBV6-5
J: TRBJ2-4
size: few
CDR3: CASSYAGGAKNIQYF
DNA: TGTGCCAGCAGTTACGCGGGAGGAGCCAAAAACATTCAGTACTTC

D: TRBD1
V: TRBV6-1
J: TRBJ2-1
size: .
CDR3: CASSGTTGFYNEQFF
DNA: TGTGCCAGCAGTGGAACGACAGGGTTCTACAATGAGCAGTTCTTC

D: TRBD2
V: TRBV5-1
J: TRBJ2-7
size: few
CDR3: CASSLDQGTSAAYEQYF
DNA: TGCGCCAGCAGCTTGGATCAGGGTACTAGCGCCGCCTACGAGCAGTACTTC

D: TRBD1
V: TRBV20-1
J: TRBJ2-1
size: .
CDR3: CSAREDRRGFF
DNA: TGCAGTGCTAGAGAGGACAGGCGCGGGTTCTTC

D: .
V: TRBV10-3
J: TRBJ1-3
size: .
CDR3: CAIARAGNTIYF
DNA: TGTGCCATAGCCAGGGCTGGAAACACCATATATTTT

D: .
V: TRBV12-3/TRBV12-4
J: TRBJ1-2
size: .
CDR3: CASITGGYTF
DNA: TGTGCCAGCATCACGGGTGGCTACACCTTC

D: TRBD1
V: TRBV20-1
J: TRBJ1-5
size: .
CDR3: CSAPDRDQPQHF
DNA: TGCAGTGCGCCAGACAGGGATCAGCCCCAGCATTTT

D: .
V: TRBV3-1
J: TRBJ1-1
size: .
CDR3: CASSQDWEDTEAFF
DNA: TGTGCCAGCAGCCAAGACTGGGAGGACACTGAAGCTTTCTTT

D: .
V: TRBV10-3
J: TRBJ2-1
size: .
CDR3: CATFSGLVYNEQFF
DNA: TGTGCCACCTTTTCGGGACTGGTGTACAATGAGCAGTTCTTC

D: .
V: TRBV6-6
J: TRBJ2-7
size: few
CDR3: CASRNPGQTYEQYF
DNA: TGTGCCAGCAGAAATCCGGGACAAACCTACGAGCAGTACTTC

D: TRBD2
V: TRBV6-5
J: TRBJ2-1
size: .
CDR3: CASRTAGGNEQFF
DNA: TGTGCCAGCCGGACCGCGGGAGGGAATGAGCAGTTCTTC

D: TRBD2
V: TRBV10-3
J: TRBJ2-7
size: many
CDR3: CAISEWGAGTYEQYF
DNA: TGTGCCATCAGTGAGTGGGGAGCGGGAACCTACGAGCAGTACTTC

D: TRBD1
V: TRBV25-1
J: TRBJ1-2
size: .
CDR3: CASSEWTGYGYTF
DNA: TGTGCCAGCAGTGAATGGACAGGGTATGGCTACACCTTC

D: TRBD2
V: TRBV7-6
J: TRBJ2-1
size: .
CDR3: CASSPAGLALYNEQFF
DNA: TGTGCCAGCAGCCCAGCGGGACTAGCGCTATACAATGAGCAGTTCTTC

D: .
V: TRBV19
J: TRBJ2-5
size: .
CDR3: CASSRVRNGLETQYF
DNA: TGTGCCAGTAGTAGAGTGAGGAATGGGTTGGAGACCCAGTACTTC

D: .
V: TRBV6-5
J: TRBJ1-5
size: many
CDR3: CASSLSLARQPQHF
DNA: TGTGCCAGCAGCCTGTCTCTCGCGAGACAGCCCCAGCATTTT

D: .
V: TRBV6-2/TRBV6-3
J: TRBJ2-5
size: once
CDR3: CASSASGTPQETQYF
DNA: TGTGCCAGCAGCGCATCCGGGACACCGCAAGAGACCCAGTACTTC

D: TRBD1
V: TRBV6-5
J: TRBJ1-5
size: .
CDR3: CASRHRGGFNQPQHF
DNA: TGTGCCAGCAGACACAGGGGAGGTTTCAATCAGCCCCAGCATTTT

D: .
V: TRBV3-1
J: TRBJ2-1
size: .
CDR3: CASSQRDPRPYNEQFF
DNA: TGTGCCAGCAGCCAACGAGACCCGCGGCCATACAATGAGCAGTTCTTC

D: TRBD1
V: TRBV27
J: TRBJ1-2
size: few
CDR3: CASSLLGQGVYGYTF
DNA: TGTGCCAGCAGTTTACTCGGACAGGGGGTCTATGGCTACACCTTC

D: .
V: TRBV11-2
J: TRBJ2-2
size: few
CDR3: CASSLDLRDPGELFF
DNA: TGTGCCAGCAGCTTAGATCTGCGGGACCCCGGGGAGCTGTTTTTT

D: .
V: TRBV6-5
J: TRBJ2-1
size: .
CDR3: CASRRAQGGGNEQFF
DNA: TGTGCCAGCAGGAGAGCTCAGGGGGGAGGGAATGAGCAGTTCTTC

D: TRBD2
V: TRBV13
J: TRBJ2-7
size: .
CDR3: CASSPRLLAGVTYNEQYF
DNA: TGTGCCAGCAGCCCCCGATTACTAGCGGGGGTCACCTACAATGAGCAGTACTTC

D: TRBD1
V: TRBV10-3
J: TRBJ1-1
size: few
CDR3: CAISAVGTGDTEAFF
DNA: TGTGCCATCAGTGCCGTGGGGACAGGGGACACTGAAGCTTTCTTT

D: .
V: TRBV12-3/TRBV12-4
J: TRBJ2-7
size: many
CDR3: CASSYRGLPKNYEQYF
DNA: TGTGCCAGCAGTTATCGCGGCCTCCCCAAAAACTACGAGCAGTACTTC

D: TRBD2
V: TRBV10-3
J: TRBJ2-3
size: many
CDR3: CAISPPSYGGGVDTQYF
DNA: TGTGCCATCAGCCCCCCAAGTTACGGGGGGGGTGTAGATACGCAGTATTTT

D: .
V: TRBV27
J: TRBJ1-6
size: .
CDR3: CASSPRVGSYNSPLHF
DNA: TGTGCCAGCAGTCCCAGGGTGGGGTCCTATAATTCACCCCTCCACTTT

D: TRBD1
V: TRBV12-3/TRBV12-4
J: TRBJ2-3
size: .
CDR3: CASSLRDRGHSTDTQYF
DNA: TGTGCCAGCAGTTTACGGGACAGGGGTCATAGCACAGATACGCAGTATTTT

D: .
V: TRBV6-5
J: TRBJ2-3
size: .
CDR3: CASSYTGTTDTQYF
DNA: TGTGCCAGCAGTTATACCGGGACCACAGATACGCAGTATTTT

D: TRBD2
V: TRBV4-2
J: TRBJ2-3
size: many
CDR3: CASSQVTSGRDTQYF
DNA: TGTGCCAGCAGCCAAGTCACTAGCGGGAGGGACACGCAGTATTTT

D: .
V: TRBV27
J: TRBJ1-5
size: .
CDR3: CASSRGGTRNQPRHF
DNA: TGTGCCAGCAGTCGAGGCGGGACCCGCAATCAGCCCCGGCATTTT

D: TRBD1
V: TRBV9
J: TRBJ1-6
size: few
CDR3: CASSAFPGGRNSPLHF
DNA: TGTGCCAGCAGCGCATTCCCAGGGGGAAGGAATTCACCCCTCCACTTT

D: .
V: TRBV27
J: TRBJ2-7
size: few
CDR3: CASSLQGRWYF
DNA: TGTGCCAGCAGTTTACAGGGGCGATGGTACTTC